These 27 T cell receptor beta chains share one sample of origin, sequenced in a study of CD8 T cells in Susac syndrome. cDNA came from approximately 0.5 to 1 ug RNA primed by random hexamers. TCRdb re-analysed the immunoSEQ multiplex PCR reads in MiXCR, keeping a single row per CDR3 protein. The sample records about 240,000 distinct CDR3 sequences, about 96% being singletons. Source material: CD4+ T cells from PBMCs. The receptors were gathered from a human donor with Susac syndrome.

The CDR3 nucleotides are TGTGCCAGCTCACCATCCAGGGGGCAGTCGGACTACTATGGCTACACCTTC. Encoded protein: CASSPSRGQSDYYGYTF. The chain couples TRBV18 to TRBJ1-2; 8 nucleotides match TRBD1. With 2 bases clipped from V and 3 bases from J, the junction kept 11 bases outside the gene matches. This CDR3 has 17 amino acids. The germline V gene encodes CDR1 KGHSH and CDR2 LQKENI.

This chain uses TRBV12-5 with TRBJ1-1; maybe TRBD1 (6 bases). CDR3 length equals 13 residues. V shed 3 bases and J shed 3 bases, with 8 bases lying between them. CDR1 and CDR2 from the germline V gene are LGHNT and FRNRAP. DNA of the CDR3: TGTGCTAGTGGTTTAGACAGGTACACTGAAGCTTTCTTT. Protein: CASGLDRYTEAFF.

V is TRBV9 and J is TRBJ1-2; 10 bases are a match to TRBD1. The CDR3 consists of 15 residues. Germline CDR1 SGDLS, CDR2 YYNGEE. The V segment lost 6 bases and the J segment 7 bases; nucleotides outside the gene matches: 12. CDR3 amino acids: CASTQSGTGVSGYTF. The CDR3 DNA reads as TGTGCCAGCACCCAGTCCGGGACAGGGGTTTCTGGCTACACCTTC.

The V and J genes are TRBV19 and TRBJ1-1, with D maybe TRBD1 (5 bases). With 6 bases removed from V and 8 bases from J, the gap between germline ends came to 13 bases. Per the germline V gene, CDR1 is LNHDA and CDR2 is SQIVND (reference sequence). The CDR3 spans 12 residues. The CDR3 reads CASSPRGGEAFF. In DNA form, the CDR3 reads TGTGCCAGTAGCCCGAGGGGCGGAGAAGCTTTCTTT. Using reference TRBV19 and TRBJ1-1 for the parts outside the CDR3, the full variable domain is DGGITQSPKYLFRKEGQNVTLSCEQNLNHDAMYWYRQDPGQGLRLIYYSQIVNDFQKGDIAEGYSVSREKKESFPLTVTSAQKNPTAFYLCASSPRGGEAFFGQGTRLTVV.

J is TRBJ2-5 and V is TRBV6-5; 7 positions agree with TRBD2. The length of the CDR3 is 13 residues. Germline V gene lookup returns CDR1 MNHEY and CDR2 SVGAGI. V lost 6 bases and J lost 2; bases outside the gene matches: 3. CDR3 region: CASSRDYQETQYF. The CDR3 bases are TGTGCCAGCAGCCGGGACTATCAAGAGACCCAGTACTTC.

The chain uses TRBV19 and TRBJ2-2; D is perhaps TRBD1 (6 bases). The V end lost 10 bases, the J end lost 6 bases, and 15 bases lay between the germline ends. The CDR3 runs to 13 residues. From germline, CDR1 is LNHDA and CDR2 SQIVND (reference sequence). In DNA form, the CDR3 reads TGTGCCACGTCTCAGGGGTCTTCCGGGGAGCTGTTTTTT. Translated, it gives CATSQGSSGELFF.

The J gene is TRBJ2-7, the V gene TRBV3-1; the D is unclear. CDR1 and CDR2 (germline): LGHDT, YNNKEL (reference sequence). The CDR3 length is 15 residues. The ends were cut back, 2 bases at V and 2 bases at J, with 13 bases in the middle. CDR3 in DNA: TGTGCCAGCAGCCAACAAACCGGGCCTACCTACGAGCAGTACTTC. Protein product: CASSQQTGPTYEQYF.

The chain recombines TRBV29-1 with TRBJ1-1; 7 bases are a match to TRBD1. The germline V gene encodes CDR1 SQVTM and CDR2 ANQGSEA. The CDR3 loop spans 12 amino acids. With V trimmed by 6 bases and J by 6 bases, 7 bases remained unmatched. CDR3 nucleotides: TGCAGCGTGACAGGGCTACTAGCTGAAGCTTTCTTT. The encoded protein is CSVTGLLAEAFF.

V is TRBV3-1 and J is TRBJ2-7; D ambiguous. Trimming cost V 5 bases and J 7 bases, with 9 bases left between them. In germline, CDR1 is LGHDT, CDR2 YNNKEL (reference sequence). The CDR3 runs to 11 residues. As DNA, the CDR3 is TGTGCCAGCAGCGTTCGGAGTGAGCAGTACTTC. This encodes CASSVRSEQYF.

This clonotype was seen only once. The chain recombines TRBV9 with TRBJ1-4; D is undetermined. The germline V and J ends were trimmed by 1 base and 8 bases, with 6 bases remaining between them. The CDR3 extends over 12 amino acids. Germline assignment: CDR1 SGDLS and CDR2 YYNGEE. CDR3 bases: TGTGCCAGCAGCGTAAGGACCGAAAAACTGTTTTTT. This translates into CASSVRTEKLFF.

This rearrangement joins TRBV20-1 to TRBJ1-1; D call uncertain. CDR1 is DFQATT and CDR2 is SNEGSKA in the germline V gene (reference sequence). Trimming cost V 1 base and J 10 bases, with 16 bases left between them. This CDR3 comprises 13 residues. The CDR3 DNA reads TGCAGTGCTAGAGGCCCCGGATGGACTCCAGCTTTCTTT. Amino acids: CSARGPGWTPAFF.

This clonotype was seen once. The CDR3 protein is CSARVTSGTVYNEQFF. The CDR3 nucleotides read TGCAGTGCTAGAGTTACTAGCGGGACCGTTTACAATGAGCAGTTCTTC. The J gene is TRBJ2-1, the V gene TRBV20-1; 10 bases line up with TRBD2. This CDR3 comprises 16 residues. From germline, CDR1 is DFQATT and CDR2 SNEGSKA (reference sequence). V lost 1 base and J lost 4; bases outside the gene matches: 7.

This rearrangement joins TRBV20-1 to TRBJ2-6; D may correspond to TRBD1 or TRBD2 (5 bases each). The CDR3 runs 14 residues. The V end was cut by 3 bases, the J end by 2 bases, with 8 bases between. Germline V gene lookup returns CDR1 DFQATT and CDR2 SNEGSKA (reference sequence). CDR3 nucleotide sequence: TGCAGTGCTAGCGAGGGACCTGGGGCCAACGTCCTGACTTTC. Its protein is CSASEGPGANVLTF.

The gene calls are TRBV14 and TRBJ1-2; no reliable D call. The germline gives CDR1 SGHDN, CDR2 FVKESK. Trimming removed 5 bases from V and 5 bases from J, with 12 bases in between. The CDR3 loop spans 13 amino acids. The DNA for the CDR3 is TGTGCCAGCAGCTTTGACTCAGCTTATGGCTACACCTTC. Residues: CASSFDSAYGYTF.

The V gene is TRBV9, the J gene TRBJ2-6; unclear D gene. Germline V gene sequence: CDR1 SGDLS, CDR2 YYNGEE. Trimming pared 0 bases from V and 1 base from J, leaving 5 bases between. The CDR3 extends over 15 amino acids. In nucleotides, the CDR3 is TGTGCCAGCAGCGTAGCAGTATCTGGGGCCAACGTCCTGACTTTC. Translating it yields CASSVAVSGANVLTF.

CDR3 bases: TGTGCCAGCAGCTTGGTTGGGGCCATGGTTGTGTTCTTT. Translation gives CASSLVGAMVVFF. The rearrangement joins TRBV5-6 to TRBJ1-1; D is possibly TRBD1 (5 bases). Trimming took 0 bases from V and 14 from J, leaving 17 bases between them. Germline V gene sequence: CDR1 SGHDT, CDR2 YYEEEE. The CDR3 sequence is 13 residues long.

The chain uses TRBV12-3 or TRBV12-4 and TRBJ1-2; 7 nucleotides match TRBD1. Trimming took 5 bases from V and 7 from J; bases not matched to a gene: 7. The CDR3 has 13 amino acids. The CDR3 DNA follows: TGTGCCAGCAGTCCCTCGACAGGGAGTGGCTACACCTTC. Its protein product is CASSPSTGSGYTF.

This clonotype has more than one count but fewer than ten. The chain carries TRBV18 and TRBJ2-5; TRBD1 aligns across 8 bases. Trimming took 4 bases from V and 5 from J; bases not matched to a gene: 3. CDR3 length: 13 residues. Germline values: CDR1 KGHSH, CDR2 LQKENI. CDR3 in amino acids: CASSRQGSETQYF. CDR3 nucleotide sequence: TGTGCCAGCTCACGACAGGGGAGTGAGACCCAGTACTTC.

The chain couples TRBV6-5 to TRBJ2-5, with 11 positions matching TRBD2. The CDR3 runs 15 residues. J was trimmed by 4 bases and V by 5 bases; bases with no gene match: 6. Germline assignment: CDR1 MNHEY and CDR2 SVGAGI. The CDR3, as DNA: TGTGCCAGCAGTCAAGGACTAGCGGGTTTAGAGACCCAGTACTTC. It translates to CASSQGLAGLETQYF.

V usage is TRBV12-3 or TRBV12-4 and J usage is TRBJ2-4, with 7 positions matching TRBD2. Trimming removed 8 bases from V and 1 base from J; junction bases left unmatched: 8. The CDR3 sequence is 15 residues long. CDR3 in amino acids: CASGMAGEAKNIQYF. Here the CDR3 DNA reads TGTGCCAGCGGGATGGCGGGAGAGGCCAAAAACATTCAGTACTTC.

This clonotype was detected once. The chain employs TRBV20-1 and TRBJ1-4, with TRBD1 as a possible D gene (6 bases). Germline lookup yields CDR1 DFQATT and CDR2 SNEGSKA (reference sequence). The CDR3 covers 15 residues. Trimming left V 0 bases short and J 3 bases short, with 11 bases between. CDR3 residues: CSARDQGQSNEKLFF. The CDR3 DNA is TGCAGTGCTAGAGACCAAGGACAGTCTAATGAAAAACTGTTTTTT.

The chain is built from TRBV29-1 and TRBJ1-1; perhaps TRBD1 as D (5 bases). The length of the CDR3 is 13 residues. Germline CDR1 SQVTM, CDR2 ANQGSEA. V lost 6 bases to trimming and J lost 0 bases, with 11 bases between them. In DNA, the CDR3 is TGCAGCGTGGAGGGACTCATGAACACTGAAGCTTTCTTT. Translation: CSVEGLMNTEAFF. The variable domain in full, completed from reference TRBV29-1 and TRBJ1-1, reads SAVISQKPSRDICQRGTSLTIQCQVDSQVTMMFWYRQQPGQSLTLIATANQGSEATYESGFVIDKFPISRPNLTFSTLTVSNMSPEDSSIYLCSVEGLMNTEAFFGQGTRLTVV.

This sequence joins TRBV19 and TRBJ1-2, with TRBD1 matching over 7 bases. Trimming at V came to 5 bases and at J to 4 bases, leaving 10 bases not matched to a gene. The CDR3 contains 15 residues. Looked up from germline, CDR1 is LNHDA and CDR2 is SQIVND (reference sequence). The CDR3, as DNA: TGTGCCAGTAGTCCACCGGGACAGAGGACCTATGGCTACACCTTC. Its translation is CASSPPGQRTYGYTF.

The chain links TRBV2 to TRBJ1-2; D is unresolved. V lost 6 bases to trimming and J lost 2 bases, with 13 bases between them. Per the germline V gene, CDR1 is SNHLY and CDR2 is FYNNEI. The CDR3 has 14 amino acids. For the CDR3, the DNA is TGTGCCAGCAGCCCAGGTTTTGGCAACTATGGCTACACCTTC. Its translation: CASSPGFGNYGYTF.

The V gene is TRBV10-3, the J gene TRBJ2-6; no firm D call. Germline loops: CDR1 ENHRY, CDR2 SYGVKD. The CDR3 is 14 residues long. V dropped 5 bases and J dropped 0 bases, with 5 bases sitting between them. CDR3 in amino acids: CAISRYSGANVLTF. For the CDR3, the DNA is TGTGCCATCAGTAGATACTCTGGGGCCAACGTCCTGACTTTC.

The rearrangement uses TRBV2 and TRBJ2-3, with TRBD2 matching over 7 bases. This CDR3 contains 15 residues. The J segment lost 3 bases and the V segment lost 4 bases, leaving 7 bases of the junction unmatched. From germline, CDR1 is SNHLY and CDR2 FYNNEI. This chain's CDR3 is CASSGGGLGTDTQYF. The CDR3 region has the DNA TGTGCCAGCAGTGGGGGGGGTCTGGGGACAGATACGCAGTATTTT. The full variable domain, its missing parts supplied by reference TRBV2 and TRBJ2-3, is EPEVTQTPSHQVTQMGQEVILRCVPISNHLYFYWYRQILGQKVEFLVSFYNNEISEKSEIFDDQFSVERPDGSNFTLKIRSTKLEDSAMYFCASSGGGLGTDTQYFGPGTRLTVL.

This chain uses TRBV27 with TRBJ2-3, with TRBD1 as a possible D gene (5 bases). Deletions cut 2 bases from V and 3 bases from J, with 12 bases between. The CDR3 sequence is 15 residues long. The V gene's germline CDR1 is MNHEY and CDR2 SMNVEV (reference sequence). Written as DNA, the CDR3 is TGTGCCAGCAGTTTACGGCAGGGCAGAACAGATACGCAGTATTTT. Translated: CASSLRQGRTDTQYF.